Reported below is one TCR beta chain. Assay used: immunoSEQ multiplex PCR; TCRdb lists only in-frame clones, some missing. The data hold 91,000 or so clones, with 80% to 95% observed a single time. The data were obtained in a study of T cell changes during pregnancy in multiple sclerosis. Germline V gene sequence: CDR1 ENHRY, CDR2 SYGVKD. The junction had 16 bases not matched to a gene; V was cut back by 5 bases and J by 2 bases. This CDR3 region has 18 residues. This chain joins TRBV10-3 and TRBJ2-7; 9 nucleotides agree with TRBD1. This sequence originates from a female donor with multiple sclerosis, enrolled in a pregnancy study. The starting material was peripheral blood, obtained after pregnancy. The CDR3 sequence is CAISPTGGNRKITYEQYF. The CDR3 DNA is TGTGCCATCAGTCCGACAGGGGGAAACCGAAAAATTACCTACGAGCAGTACTTC.